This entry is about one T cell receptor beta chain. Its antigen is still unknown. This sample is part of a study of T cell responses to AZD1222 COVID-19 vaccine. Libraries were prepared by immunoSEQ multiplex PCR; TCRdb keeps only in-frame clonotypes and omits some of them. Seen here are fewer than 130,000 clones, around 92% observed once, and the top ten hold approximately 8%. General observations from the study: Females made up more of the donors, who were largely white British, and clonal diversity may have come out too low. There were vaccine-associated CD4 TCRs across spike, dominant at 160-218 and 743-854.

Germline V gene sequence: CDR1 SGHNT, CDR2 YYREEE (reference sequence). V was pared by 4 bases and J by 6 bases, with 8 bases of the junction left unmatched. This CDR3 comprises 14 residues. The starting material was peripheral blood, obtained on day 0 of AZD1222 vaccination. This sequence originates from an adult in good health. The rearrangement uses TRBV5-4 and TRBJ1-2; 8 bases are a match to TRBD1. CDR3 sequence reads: CASSVGDRRHGYTF. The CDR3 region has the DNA TGTGCCAGCAGCGTGGGGGACAGGCGTCATGGCTACACCTTC.